The 28 T cell receptor beta chains presented below share a single source sample, sequenced in a study of cytomegalovirus exposure and HLA in healthy donors. 60 Vbeta and 13 Jbeta primers were used in PCR. Assay: immunoSEQ multiplex PCR; the TCRdb copy retains only in-frame clones and omits some. The data hold fewer than 150,000 clones, with 70% to 80% observed a single time. Sequenced material: PBMCs. These TCRs come from a middle-aged woman in good health and CMV-seropositive.

The CDR3 nucleotides read TGTGCCAGCAGTGGGCCCCTCCAAGAGACCCAGTACTTC. Protein sequence: CASSGPLQETQYF. The chain carries TRBV2 and TRBJ2-5, with D uncertain. Germline CDR1 SNHLY, CDR2 FYNNEI. The CDR3 sequence is 13 residues long. The ends were cut back, 4 bases at V and 1 base at J, with 7 bases in the middle.

This clone turned up a few times. The V gene is TRBV6-1, the J gene TRBJ1-1; D is uncertain. Trimming cost V 3 bases and J 6 bases, with 14 bases left between them. Per germline, CDR1 MNHNS and CDR2 SASEGT. The CDR3 loop spans 14 amino acids. CDR3 loop: CASSEPGIGPEAFF. The DNA of the CDR3 is TGTGCCAGCAGTGAGCCGGGGATTGGGCCTGAAGCTTTCTTT.

The chain links TRBV5-4 to TRBJ2-5; 7 bases map to TRBD1. The V gene end was trimmed by 0 bases and the J gene end by 4 bases; junction bases not matched to a gene: 0. This CDR3 comprises 13 residues. CDR1 and CDR2 from the germline V gene are SGHNT and YYREEE (reference sequence). This CDR3 is CASSLGQGETQYF. The CDR3 coding sequence is TGTGCCAGCAGCTTGGGACAGGGAGAGACCCAGTACTTC.

This clone was counted once. CDR3 sequence (DNA): TGTGCCAGCAGTGCGACAGGGATCGGGCAGCCCCAGCATTTT. This encodes CASSATGIGQPQHF. This sequence joins TRBV2 and TRBJ1-5; the match to TRBD1 covers 7 bases. After removal of 4 bases from V and 7 bases from J, the junction contained 7 bases not matched to a gene. This CDR3 is 14 amino acids long. Germline CDR1 and CDR2: SNHLY and FYNNEI.

This chain links TRBV4-2 with TRBJ2-2, with 15 bases identical to TRBD2. The CDR3 is 19 residues long. Germline loops: CDR1 LGHNA, CDR2 YNFKEQ. Trimming removed 0 bases from V and 5 bases from J; junction bases left unmatched: 7. The CDR3 DNA follows: TGTGCCAGCAGCCAAGATGGACTAGCGGGGGGGCCAAAGACCGGGGAGCTGTTTTTT. Its translation is CASSQDGLAGGPKTGELFF.

The V call is TRBV4-1, the J call TRBJ1-3; tentatively, D is TRBD1 (6 bases). V was pared by 4 bases and J by 7 bases, with 11 bases between. In germline, CDR1 is MGHRA, CDR2 YSYEKL. The CDR3 is 13 residues long. CDR3 protein: CASSLDSDNTIYF. The CDR3 nucleotides are TGCGCCAGCAGCCTGGACAGCGACAACACCATATATTTT.

This chain joins TRBV5-4 and TRBJ1-1, with TRBD1 matching over 7 bases. CDR3 length: 13 residues. CDR1 and CDR2 from the germline V gene are SGHNT and YYREEE (reference sequence). The trim removed 4 bases at V and 1 base at J, leaving 1 base unmatched. The CDR3 DNA sequence: TGTGCCAGCAGCCGGGACAGGAACACTGAAGCTTTCTTT. This sequence encodes CASSRDRNTEAFF. The whole variable domain, filled in from reference TRBV5-4 and TRBJ1-1, reads ETGVTQSPTHLIKTRGQQVTLRCSSQSGHNTVSWYQQALGQGPQFIFQYYREEENGRGNFPPRFSGLQFPNYSSELNVNALELDDSALYLCASSRDRNTEAFFGQGTRLTVV.

The chain is built from TRBV29-1 and TRBJ1-1; tentative D call: TRBD1 (6 bases). With 0 bases removed from V and 1 base from J, the gap between germline ends came to 18 bases. CDR3 length: 17 residues. Germline lookup yields CDR1 SQVTM and CDR2 ANQGSEA. The CDR3 sequence: CSVEDLRAGASNTEAFF. DNA of the CDR3: TGCAGCGTTGAAGACCTCCGGGCGGGGGCCTCGAACACTGAAGCTTTCTTT.

The J gene is TRBJ1-2, the V gene TRBV7-2, with 8 positions matching TRBD1. Germline CDR1 reads SGHTA; CDR2 reads FQGNSA. The junction had 8 bases not matched to a gene; V was cut back by 6 bases and J by 8 bases. The length of the CDR3 is 13 residues. Written as DNA, the CDR3 is TGTGCCAGCAGTGCAGGACAGGGTAGGGGCTACACCTTC. Amino acid sequence: CASSAGQGRGYTF.

V usage is TRBV4-3 and J usage is TRBJ1-2, with 8 bases that match TRBD1. Germline CDR1 reads LGHNA; CDR2 reads YSLEER. Trimming removed 4 bases from V and 1 base from J; junction bases left unmatched: 2. The CDR3 runs 14 residues. CDR3 residues: CASSRGQGNYGYTF. The DNA of the CDR3 is TGCGCCAGCAGCCGCGGACAGGGTAACTATGGCTACACCTTC.

The rearrangement links TRBV6-1 to TRBJ2-3; maybe TRBD1 (6 bases). From germline, CDR1 is MNHNS and CDR2 SASEGT. Trimming removed 6 bases at V and 3 bases at J, with 10 bases between. The CDR3 extends over 13 amino acids. The CDR3 sequence is CASRGTTTDTQYF. The CDR3 DNA reads as TGTGCCAGCAGAGGGACAACGACAGATACGCAGTATTTT.

The chain has TRBV2 and TRBJ1-6; weak D call: TRBD1 (5 bases). Germline assignment: CDR1 SNHLY and CDR2 FYNNEI. The CDR3 loop spans 12 amino acids. V lost 6 bases and J 9 bases, leaving 9 bases between the germline ends. This CDR3 is CASRGRGSPLHF. The DNA of the CDR3 is TGTGCCAGCAGGGGGCGAGGTTCACCCCTCCACTTT.

The chain links TRBV7-9 to TRBJ2-1, with a weak D call TRBD2 (5 bases). CDR3 length: 15 residues. The germline V and J ends were trimmed by 1 base and 9 bases, with 16 bases remaining between them. The V gene's germline CDR1 is SEHNR and CDR2 FQNEAQ (reference sequence). The DNA for the CDR3 is TGTGCCAGCAGCTTAGAAGTTGAGGGTGTGGGTGAGCAGTTCTTC. Its protein product is CASSLEVEGVGEQFF.

V and J are TRBV5-1 and TRBJ1-5, with a tentative D call TRBD1 (5 bases). V shed 1 base and J shed 8 bases, with 10 bases lying between them. There are 13 residues in the CDR3. The germline V gene has CDR1 SGHRS and CDR2 YFSETQ. The CDR3 DNA follows: TGCGCCAGCAGCTTGCAGGGTGGGGAGCCCCAGCATTTT. Protein: CASSLQGGEPQHF.

Remarks on this clone: Other nucleotide sequences from this sample produce the same CDR3. The chain joins TRBV7-2 to TRBJ2-7, with 7 bases fitting TRBD1. Germline V gives CDR1 SGHTA, CDR2 FQGNSA. The CDR3 totals 14 residues. J gave up 2 bases and V 1 base, and 2 bases lay outside the gene matches. CDR3 region: CASSLDRGTYEQYF. The CDR3 DNA sequence: TGTGCCAGCAGCTTAGACAGGGGAACCTACGAGCAGTACTTC.

V gene TRBV6-5 combines with J gene TRBJ1-5, with D possibly being TRBD1 (6 bases). The CDR3 contains 15 residues. CDR1 MNHEY and CDR2 SVGAGI come from the germline V gene. With 5 bases removed from V and 2 bases from J, the gap between germline ends came to 13 bases. CDR3: CASSRGGVGNQPQHF. The CDR3 DNA reads TGTGCCAGCAGTCGAGGGGGGGTGGGCAATCAGCCCCAGCATTTT.

The chain has TRBV18 and TRBJ2-7; no firm D call. The CDR3 consists of 14 residues. CDR1 and CDR2 from the germline V gene are KGHSH and LQKENI. Trimming removed 3 bases at V and 5 bases at J, with 14 bases between. The CDR3, as DNA: TGTGCCAGCTCACCCGGGTCGGTATTAGACGAGCAGTACTTC. Amino acid sequence: CASSPGSVLDEQYF.

The chain combines TRBV7-2 with TRBJ2-1; tentative D call: TRBD2 (6 bases). The CDR3 totals 14 residues. V gave up 5 bases and J gave up 7 bases, with 15 bases separating them. Germline CDR1 reads SGHTA; CDR2 reads FQGNSA. As DNA, the CDR3 is TGTGCCAGCAGCCTGAGCGGGTTTAGGAATGAGCAGTTCTTC. Its protein product is CASSLSGFRNEQFF.

The chain links TRBV7-2 to TRBJ2-1; 11 positions agree with TRBD2. This CDR3 comprises 15 residues. The germline gives CDR1 SGHTA, CDR2 FQGNSA. V lost 5 bases, J lost 6 bases, and 6 bases stayed unmatched. The CDR3 sequence: CASSISGGDLNEQFF. The CDR3 DNA sequence: TGTGCCAGCAGCATTAGCGGGGGGGACCTCAATGAGCAGTTCTTC.

The chain employs TRBV11-3 and TRBJ2-5; the match to TRBD1 covers 8 bases. The germline gives CDR1 SGHNT, CDR2 YENEEA. The ends lost 5 bases at V and 5 bases at J; junction bases unmatched: 16. The CDR3 extends over 17 amino acids. The CDR3 nucleotides are TGTGCCAGCAGCAACCCCGGTGGGGCAGGGGGCGAGGAGACCCAGTACTTC. Residues: CASSNPGGAGGEETQYF. The full variable domain, in which reference TRBV11-3 and TRBJ2-5 provide the parts outside the CDR3, is EAGVVQSPRYKIIEKKQPVAFWCNPISGHNTLYWYLQNLGQGPELLIRYENEEAVDDSQLPKDRFSAERLKGVDSTLKIQPAELGDSAVYLCASSNPGGAGGEETQYFGPGTRLLVL.

CDR3 region: CASGLVIGTEAFF. The CDR3 bases are TGTGCTAGTGGTTTGGTAATCGGGACAGAAGCTTTCTTT. This chain uses TRBV12-5 with TRBJ1-1, with D tentatively TRBD1 (6 bases). V lost 0 bases to trimming and J lost 8 bases, with 10 bases between them. This CDR3 has 13 amino acids. Germline V gives CDR1 LGHNT, CDR2 FRNRAP.

The genes are TRBV7-2 and TRBJ1-2, with TRBD1 identical over 9 bases. Germline loops: CDR1 SGHTA, CDR2 FQGNSA. The CDR3 totals 14 residues. V gave up 4 bases and J gave up 3 bases; unmatched junction bases: 3. DNA for the CDR3: TGTGCCAGCAGCTGGGACAGGGAGGACTATGGCTACACCTTC. Its translation: CASSWDREDYGYTF.

In the case of this clone: A junction end diverges from the germline sequence, so it may reflect a read error. Additional DNA sequences in this sample encode the identical CDR3. V gene TRBV6-1 combines with J gene TRBJ1-1; D possibly corresponds to TRBD1 (5 bases). The CDR3 is made up of 15 amino acids. In germline, CDR1 is MNHNS, CDR2 SASEGT. The CDR3, as DNA: TGTGCCAGCAGTGAAGATGACAGCCTGAACACTGAAGCCTTCTTT. Translated: CASSEDDSLNTEAFF.

This chain links TRBV4-1 with TRBJ2-3; TRBD1 agrees at 10 bases. The CDR3 has 16 amino acids. Germline V CDR1 and CDR2: MGHRA, YSYEKL. V was pared by 4 bases and J by 3 bases, with 7 bases of the junction left unmatched. The CDR3 nucleotides are TGCGCCAGCAGCCGAGGACAGGGGGGAGATACAGATACGCAGTATTTT. Translation gives CASSRGQGGDTDTQYF.

This clone showed up just once. The chain is built from TRBV4-1 and TRBJ2-5, with a weak D call TRBD1 (6 bases). This CDR3 has 17 amino acids. Between the trimmed V and J ends, which lost 0 bases and 3 bases, there was a span of 17 bases. CDR1 is MGHRA and CDR2 is YSYEKL in the germline V gene. The chain's CDR3 is CASSQEGTYDQKETQYF. As DNA, the CDR3 is TGCGCCAGCAGCCAAGAAGGGACATACGATCAAAAAGAGACCCAGTACTTC.

The chain uses TRBV29-1 and TRBJ2-1, with D perhaps matching TRBD2 (6 bases). Germline CDR1 and CDR2: SQVTM and ANQGSEA. V was clipped by 3 bases and J by 0 bases, with 12 bases between them. This CDR3 is built from 15 residues. The CDR3 DNA is TGCAGCGTTGAGCCGGCGGGATACTCCTACAATGAGCAGTTCTTC. Its protein is CSVEPAGYSYNEQFF.

The rearrangement links TRBV7-2 to TRBJ2-3; possible D gene TRBD1, 6 bases. The germline gives CDR1 SGHTA, CDR2 FQGNSA. The germline V and J ends were trimmed by 6 bases and 6 bases, with 19 bases remaining between them. The CDR3 length is 15 residues. CDR3 sequence reads: CASSSTGIRADTQYF. The CDR3, as DNA: TGTGCCAGCAGTTCAACAGGGATCCGCGCGGATACGCAGTATTTT. Full variable domain (rest looked up from reference TRBV7-2 and TRBJ2-3): GAGVSQSPSNKVTEKGKDVELRCDPISGHTALYWYRQSLGQGLEFLIYFQGNSAPDKSGLPSDRFSAERTGGSVSTLTIQRTQQEDSAVYLCASSSTGIRADTQYFGPGTRLTVL.

The V call is TRBV5-1, the J call TRBJ1-1; weak D call: TRBD1 (6 bases). This CDR3 contains 14 residues. The germline V and J ends were trimmed by 0 bases and 1 base, with 7 bases remaining between them. Germline-derived CDR1 and CDR2 are SGHRS and YFSETQ. The CDR3 region has the DNA TGCGCCAGCAGCTTGGGGACAGCGAACACTGAAGCTTTCTTT. This encodes CASSLGTANTEAFF.